This entry features one TCR beta chain sequence. Its specific antigen is unknown. No base qualities exist here, and no much larger clone lies one base off it. According to the study, the label for this sample's time point signals: after neoadjuvant nivolumab, at surgical resection. None of the patients had received prior systemic or radiation treatment, and all were newly diagnosed with stage II-IVA oral cavity squamous cell carcinoma. The cohort was made up of patients with locally advanced, HPV-negative oral cavity squamous cell carcinoma. No culture maintenance or expansion was done, as the peripheral blood mononuclear cells went straight to analysis. The samples were obtained from a longitudinal correlative study of a single-arm phase II trial testing neoadjuvant nivolumab in oral cavity squamous cell carcinoma. Subject-matched pre- and post-treatment PBMCs and tumors from three responders and three non-responders underwent genomic DNA-based TCRbeta sequencing. Peripheral blood mononuclear cells were collected once before nivolumab treatment and again after treatment, at the time of surgery. The Maxwell RSC DNA from Cells kit was used to isolate genomic DNA from PBMCs.

CDR1 and CDR2, looked up from the germline V gene, are MGHRA and YSYEKL. Measured from the cysteine to the phenylalanine, the CDR3 is 14 residues long. The only DNA kept is the CDR3, 42 bases in frame from the first base. V is reduced by 1 base and J by 5 bases, leaving a spacing of 12 bases between them. The source of the sample is a study of neoadjuvant anti-PD-1 for oral cavity cancer (dated by TCRdb to the early 2020s). Study-wide context: Before undergoing curative-intent surgical resection, most patients got three to four biweekly nivolumab doses at 3 mg/kg. A fourth nivolumab dose was given around day 43 to patients without progression, and definitive surgical resection was performed in those patients on days 50-56. An approximately 31% response rate was observed in the parent correlative cohort, in which about 12 patients were included. Under RECIST 1.1, a patient counted as a responder if showing complete response, partial response or stable disease, and as a non-responder if showing progression. What the research found in general, with its limitations: After neoadjuvant nivolumab, non-responders showed significantly higher T cell clonality (Gini index) in PBMCs than responders did. A higher pretreatment blood Treg/Th17 ratio correlated with both higher pretreatment blood TCRbeta clonality and lower post-treatment tumor TCRbeta clonality. TCR analyses included only a few patients per response group, and the authors called for larger cohorts for validation.

For deep sequencing, each PBMC sample was run in six replicates, with libraries mostly built from about 500 ng of input genomic DNA. TCRbeta libraries were prepared with the immunoSEQ hsTCRbeta kit according to the manufacturer's instructions. An Illumina NovaSeq 6000 S4 flow cell was used to sequence the final libraries, which had first been combined to 3 nM. The paper's processing steps were these. Raw data preprocessing and quality control were performed with the immunoSEQ Analyzer. The analysis was limited to productive rearrangements, and each clonotype was defined by a unique CDR3 amino acid sequence. Repertoire clonality was estimated as the Gini-Simpson index, which was computed with the R package tcR. Student's t test was used to compare Gini indices, while Pearson correlation assessed associations with tumor size change. In its TCRdb copy, this immuneACCESS table keeps in-frame sequences only and misses some clones. Where compared with another copy, unresolved V genes explain less than half of these, and the others have no known cause. V and J calls plus clone size are reproduced from that table; the DNA served to infer D and trimming. This sample lists about 14,000 clones; approximately 69% were detected once. Of the sample, roughly 2.8% falls within the top ten clones.

Recombination connected TRBV4-1 to TRBJ2-7; no D segment can be confidently identified. The receptor was isolated from a person aged 40 to 85 with oral cavity squamous cell carcinoma. Sequencing used PBMCs, obtained after nivolumab (anti-PD-1) treatment. The DNA sequence is given as TGCGCCAGCAGCCAAGGACTCTCTGATGACGAGCAGTACTTC. The encoded protein is CASSQGLSDDEQYF.